The subject of this entry is one TCR beta chain. No antigen is known for it. No clone much larger than this one lies a single base away; base qualities are absent. The sample belongs to a study of T-cell reconstitution after alpha-beta-depleted transplantation in children (dated by TCRdb to the mid-2010s). Looking at the study overall: Using TCR repertoire profiling, the study quantitatively followed how T-cell immune reconstitution unfolded in children after TCRalphabeta/CD19-depleted allogeneic hematopoietic cell transplantation. The research as a whole found: In some patients, the high TCRbeta diversity seen at day 60 was put down to recipient T cells and intrathymic progenitors that had survived conditioning. Over subsequent months, a decline in hyperexpanded clone frequencies was noted, and after one year, T-cell counts and TCRbeta diversity were mostly ascribed to newly produced T cells. Apparently early alphabetaT-cell count recovery about two months after transplant reportedly relied on only several hundred rapidly expanded clones derived from non-depleted graft cells.

Deletion took 6 bases off V and 7 bases off J, with a span of 18 bases between the germline ends. The CDR3 spans 14 residues, from the cysteine through the phenylalanine. Just CDR3 DNA is preserved here, 42 bases in frame from base 1. Libraries were made using PCR. Sequenced on an Illumina HiSeq 2500. TCR library preparation used molecular barcoding, with unique molecular identifiers applied to normalize quantification of the TCRbeta repertoire. TCRdb ran its own pipeline on the public reads, namely fastp trimming at Q25 and MiXCR clone calling, and kept in-frame beta chains. Merged by CDR3 protein, the rows form single entries marked with the most common genes and DNA. In this sample the table shows around 580,000 distinct CDR3 sequences, 25% to 30% of which occur a single time. Clones ranked in the top ten supply under 45% of the sample. Read against the paper, the sample's treatment or condition label means: allogeneic hematopoietic cell transplantation with graft depleted of TCRalphabeta T cells and CD19 B cells. The transplant recipients were children given TCRalphabeta/CD19-depleted allogeneic hematopoietic cell grafts.

This TCR came from a boy under two years old with Wiskott-Aldrich syndrome, due to receive a stem cell transplant. Sample: PBMCs, taken before TCRalphabeta/CD19-depleted stem cell transplant. The chain couples TRBV12-3 or TRBV12-4 to TRBJ1-2, with a tentative D gene TRBD1 over 5 matching bases. The CDR3: CASSLAAGSSGYTF. The bases read TGTGCCAGCAGCCTGGCGGCAGGGAGTAGTGGCTACACCTTC.